This T cell receptor beta chain was found in a study of technical replicates of blood from a few donors. This CDR3 comprises 15 residues. J lost 4 bases, V lost 1 base, and 3 bases had no gene match. Germline values: CDR1 MNHNS, CDR2 SASEGT. This table comes from immunoSEQ multiplex PCR, and its TCRdb copy is limited to in-frame clones, with some not included. The sample gives tens of thousands of clones, 92% of which show up once; approximately 0.25% is in the top ten. The chain recombines TRBV6-1 with TRBJ1-5; 8 bases align to TRBD1. The sample consisted of T cells isolated from PBMCs. The receptor was derived from a human donor in good health. CDR3 in amino acids: CASSEVRTGNQPQHF. The CDR3, as DNA: TGTGCCAGCAGTGAAGTTCGGACAGGGAATCAGCCCCAGCATTTT.